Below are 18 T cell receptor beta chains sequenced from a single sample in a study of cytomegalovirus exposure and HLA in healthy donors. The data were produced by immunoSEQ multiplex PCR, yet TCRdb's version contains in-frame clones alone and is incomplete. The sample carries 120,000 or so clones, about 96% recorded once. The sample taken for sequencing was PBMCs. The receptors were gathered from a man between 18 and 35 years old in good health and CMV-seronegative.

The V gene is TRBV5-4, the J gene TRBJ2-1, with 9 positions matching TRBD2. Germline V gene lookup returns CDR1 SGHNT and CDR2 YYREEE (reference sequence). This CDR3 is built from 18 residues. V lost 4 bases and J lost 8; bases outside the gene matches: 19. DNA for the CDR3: TGTGCCAGCAGCCTCGTCTATGGGCGGGAGGGCCGTAACCATGAGCAGTTCTTC. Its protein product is CASSLVYGREGRNHEQFF.

The CDR3 loop reads CASSEQGQSYEQYF. In DNA form, the CDR3 reads TGTGCCAGCAGTGAACAGGGCCAGAGCTACGAGCAGTACTTC. The chain carries TRBV6-1 and TRBJ2-7; perhaps TRBD1 as D (5 bases). Per germline, CDR1 MNHNS and CDR2 SASEGT. Trimming took 2 bases from V and 3 from J, leaving 11 bases between them. This CDR3 is 14 amino acids long.

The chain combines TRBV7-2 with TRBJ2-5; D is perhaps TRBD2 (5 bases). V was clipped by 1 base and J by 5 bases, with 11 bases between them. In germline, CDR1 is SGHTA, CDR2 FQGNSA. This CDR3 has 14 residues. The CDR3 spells CASSLDSSGETQYF. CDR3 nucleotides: TGTGCCAGCAGCTTAGACTCCTCGGGGGAGACCCAGTACTTC.

Written as DNA, the CDR3 is TGTGCCAGCAGCTTCTCGCTAGCGGGCCTCACAGATACGCAGTATTTT. Its translation is CASSFSLAGLTDTQYF. This chain connects TRBV7-2 to TRBJ2-3, with 8 bases matching TRBD2. Per germline, CDR1 SGHTA and CDR2 FQGNSA. CDR3 length: 16 residues. J was trimmed by 2 bases and V by 3 bases; bases with no gene match: 7.

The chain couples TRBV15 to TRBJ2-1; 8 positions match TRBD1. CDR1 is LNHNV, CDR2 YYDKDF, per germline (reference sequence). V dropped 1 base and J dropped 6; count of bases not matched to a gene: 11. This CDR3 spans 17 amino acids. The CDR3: CATSRGGQGLVFNEQFF. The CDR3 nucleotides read TGTGCCACCAGCAGAGGCGGACAGGGATTGGTCTTCAATGAGCAGTTCTTC.

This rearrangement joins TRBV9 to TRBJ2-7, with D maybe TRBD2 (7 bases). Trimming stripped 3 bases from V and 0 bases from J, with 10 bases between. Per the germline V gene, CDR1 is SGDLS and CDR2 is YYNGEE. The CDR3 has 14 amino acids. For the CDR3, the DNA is TGTGCCAGCAGCGAGGGGGGGAGCTCCTACGAGCAGTACTTC. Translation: CASSEGGSSYEQYF.

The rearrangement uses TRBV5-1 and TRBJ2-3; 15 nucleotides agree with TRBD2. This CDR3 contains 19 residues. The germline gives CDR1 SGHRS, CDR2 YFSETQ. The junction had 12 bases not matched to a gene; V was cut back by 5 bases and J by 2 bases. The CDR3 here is CASSTGTSGRFLSTDTQYF. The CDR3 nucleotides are TGCGCCAGCAGTACCGGGACTAGCGGGAGGTTCCTCTCCACAGATACGCAGTATTTT.

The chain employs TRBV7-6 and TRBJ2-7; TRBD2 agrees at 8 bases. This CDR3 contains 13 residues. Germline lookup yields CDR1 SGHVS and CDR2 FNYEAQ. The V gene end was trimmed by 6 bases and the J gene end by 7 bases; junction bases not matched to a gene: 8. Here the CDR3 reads CASSLAGGEEQYF. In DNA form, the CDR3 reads TGTGCCAGCAGTCTGGCGGGAGGTGAGGAGCAGTACTTC.

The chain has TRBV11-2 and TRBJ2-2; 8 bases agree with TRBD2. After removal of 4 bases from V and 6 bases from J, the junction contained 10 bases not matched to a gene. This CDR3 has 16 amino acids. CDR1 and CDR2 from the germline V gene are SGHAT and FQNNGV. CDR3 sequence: CASSWSAGGASGELFF. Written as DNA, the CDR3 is TGTGCCAGCAGCTGGAGCGCGGGGGGCGCCTCCGGGGAGCTGTTTTTT.

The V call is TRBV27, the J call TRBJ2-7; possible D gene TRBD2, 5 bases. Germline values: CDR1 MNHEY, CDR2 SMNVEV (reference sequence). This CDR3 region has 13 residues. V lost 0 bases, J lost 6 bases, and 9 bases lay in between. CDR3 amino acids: CASSLSSGVEQYF. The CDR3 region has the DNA TGTGCCAGCAGTTTATCGTCCGGGGTCGAGCAGTACTTC.

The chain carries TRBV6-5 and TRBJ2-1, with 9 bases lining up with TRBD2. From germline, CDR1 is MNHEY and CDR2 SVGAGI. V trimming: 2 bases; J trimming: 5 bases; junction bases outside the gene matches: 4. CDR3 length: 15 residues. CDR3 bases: TGTGCCAGCAGTTACGGGGCTAGCGGGAACAATGAGCAGTTCTTC. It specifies CASSYGASGNNEQFF.

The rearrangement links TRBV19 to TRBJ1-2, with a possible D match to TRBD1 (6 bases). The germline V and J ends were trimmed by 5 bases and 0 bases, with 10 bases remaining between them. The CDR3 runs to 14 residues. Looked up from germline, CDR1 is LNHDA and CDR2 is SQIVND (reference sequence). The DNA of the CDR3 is TGTGCCAGTAGTCCTGACAGGCCTAACTATGGCTACACCTTC. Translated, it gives CASSPDRPNYGYTF.

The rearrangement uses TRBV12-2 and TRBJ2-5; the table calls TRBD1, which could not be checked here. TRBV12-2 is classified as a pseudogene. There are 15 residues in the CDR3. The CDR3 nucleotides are TGTGCAAGTCGCCCGACGTTGACAGGGCAAGAGACCCAGTACTTC. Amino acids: CASRPTLTGQETQYF.

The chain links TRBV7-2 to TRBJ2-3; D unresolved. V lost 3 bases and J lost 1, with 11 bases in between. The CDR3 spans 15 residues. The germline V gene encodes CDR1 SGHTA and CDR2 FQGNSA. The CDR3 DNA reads TGTGCCAGCAGCTTTCAATCGGTCGGCACAGATACGCAGTATTTT. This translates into CASSFQSVGTDTQYF. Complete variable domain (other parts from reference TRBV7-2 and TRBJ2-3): GAGVSQSPSNKVTEKGKDVELRCDPISGHTALYWYRQSLGQGLEFLIYFQGNSAPDKSGLPSDRFSAERTGGSVSTLTIQRTQQEDSAVYLCASSFQSVGTDTQYFGPGTRLTVL.

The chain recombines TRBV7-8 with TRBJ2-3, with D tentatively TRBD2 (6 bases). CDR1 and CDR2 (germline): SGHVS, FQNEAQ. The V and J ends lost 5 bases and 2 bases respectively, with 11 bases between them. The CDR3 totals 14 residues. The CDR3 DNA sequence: TGTGCCAGCAGCCCTGGGACTCACACAGATACGCAGTATTTT. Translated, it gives CASSPGTHTDTQYF.

CDR3 in amino acids: CASSLLARVGNTIYF. CDR3 nucleotide sequence: TGTGCCAGCAGCTTACTGGCCAGGGTCGGAAACACCATATATTTT. The chain combines TRBV11-2 with TRBJ1-3, with a weak D call TRBD1 (5 bases). The germline CDR1 and CDR2 sequences are SGHAT and FQNNGV. This CDR3 spans 15 amino acids. V was pared by 2 bases and J by 4 bases, with 12 bases between.

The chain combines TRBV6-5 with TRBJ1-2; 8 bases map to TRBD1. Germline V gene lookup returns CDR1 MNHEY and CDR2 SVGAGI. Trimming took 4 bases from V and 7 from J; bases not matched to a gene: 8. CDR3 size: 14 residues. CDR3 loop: CASSSQGARFGYTF. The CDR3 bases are TGTGCCAGCAGTTCTCAGGGGGCGAGGTTTGGCTACACCTTC.

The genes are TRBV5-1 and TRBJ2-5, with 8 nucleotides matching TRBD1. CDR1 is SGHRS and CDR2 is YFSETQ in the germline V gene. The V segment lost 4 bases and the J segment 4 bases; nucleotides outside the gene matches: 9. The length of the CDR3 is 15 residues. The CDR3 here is CASSLRTGRGETQYF. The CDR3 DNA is TGCGCCAGCAGCCTCCGGACAGGGCGTGGAGAGACCCAGTACTTC.